The 4 T cell receptor beta chains listed next were all sequenced from one sample in a study of hypomethylating agent response in myelodysplastic syndrome. Profiled with immunoSEQ multiplex PCR; TCRdb holds only in-frame clones, not every one. Of approximately 5,800 clones listed, around four fifths are singletons. Sample: bone marrow, taken before or after starting hypomethylating agent treatment for myelodysplastic syndrome (not recorded which). Source of these receptors: a human donor with myelodysplastic syndrome.

The rearrangement links TRBV6-5 to TRBJ2-7, with unresolved D. Between the trimmed V and J ends, which lost 2 bases and 3 bases, there was a span of 11 bases. The CDR3 loop spans 14 amino acids. Germline V lookup: CDR1 MNHEY, CDR2 SVGAGI. CDR3 loop: CASSYKPILYEQYF. Written as DNA, the CDR3 is TGTGCCAGCAGTTACAAGCCGATTCTCTACGAGCAGTACTTC.

This clone occurred a few times. The chain is built from TRBV10-3 and TRBJ2-2; perhaps D is TRBD1 or TRBD2 (5 bases each). V was cut by 2 bases and J by 11 bases, with 12 bases left in between. The germline V gene has CDR1 ENHRY and CDR2 SYGVKD. The CDR3 runs to 13 residues. This CDR3 reads CAISEEGRPELFF. In DNA form, the CDR3 reads TGTGCCATCAGTGAGGAGGGACGGCCTGAGCTGTTTTTT.

The rearrangement links TRBV19 to TRBJ2-5, with 11 positions matching TRBD2. The germline CDR1 and CDR2 sequences are LNHDA and SQIVND (reference sequence). V lost 4 bases, J lost 5 bases, and 15 bases stayed unmatched. This CDR3 is built from 18 residues. The CDR3 spells CASSTLAGGLRGGETQYF. The CDR3, as DNA: TGTGCCAGTAGTACCTTAGCGGGGGGGCTCCGTGGAGGGGAGACCCAGTACTTC.

This chain joins TRBV19 and TRBJ2-5; TRBD2 might be the D (6 bases). Deletions cut 5 bases from V and 5 bases from J, with 6 bases between. Germline loops: CDR1 LNHDA, CDR2 SQIVND (reference sequence). This CDR3 spans 11 amino acids. The CDR3 DNA is TGTGCCAGTAGTGGGGGGGAGACCCAGTACTTC. Amino acids: CASSGGETQYF.